In its sample, the clone carrying this T cell receptor (beta chain) was seen a few times. This sample is part of a study of blood T cells in healthy people across ages. The CDR3 has 16 residues. The ends lost 7 bases at V and 0 bases at J; junction bases unmatched: 14. Germline V gene sequence: CDR1 SQVTM, CDR2 ANQGSEA. A second about 7 to 11 cycle PCR used barcoded and J-beta primers. TCRdb recomputed calls from the 5' RACE reads with MiXCR, one row per CDR3 protein. The sample includes some 800,000 distinct CDR3 sequences, about 42% of them seen just once. This sequence was found in a man aged 55 to 69 in good health. The sequencing input was blood. V gene TRBV29-1 combines with J gene TRBJ1-2; 7 bases line up with TRBD1. CDR3 residues: CSAEDRSNPTNYGYTF. The CDR3 DNA reads TGCAGCGCTGAGGACAGGAGCAACCCCACTAACTATGGCTACACCTTC. The complete variable domain, with remaining parts taken from reference TRBV29-1 and TRBJ1-2, reads SAVISQKPSRDICQRGTSLTIQCQVDSQVTMMFWYRQQPGQSLTLIATANQGSEATYESGFVIDKFPISRPNLTFSTLTVSNMSPEDSSIYLCSAEDRSNPTNYGYTFGSGTRLTVV.